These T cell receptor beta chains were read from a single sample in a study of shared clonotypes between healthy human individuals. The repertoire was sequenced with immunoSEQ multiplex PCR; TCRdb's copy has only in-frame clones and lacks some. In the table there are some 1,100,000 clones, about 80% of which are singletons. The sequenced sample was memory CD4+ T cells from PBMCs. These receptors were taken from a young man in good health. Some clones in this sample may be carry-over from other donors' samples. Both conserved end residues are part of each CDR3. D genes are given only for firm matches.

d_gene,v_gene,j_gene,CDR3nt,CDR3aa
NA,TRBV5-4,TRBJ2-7,TGTGCCAGCAGCTTGGAGGCAGCTCTTGGCGAGCAGTACTTC,CASSLEAALGEQYF
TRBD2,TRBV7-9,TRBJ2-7,TGTGCCAGCAGCTTAGGGACTAGCGGGAGAGGGGAGCAGTACTTC,CASSLGTSGRGEQYF
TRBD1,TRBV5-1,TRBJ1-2,TGCGCCAGCAGCCCGGGTCTGACAGGGGATGGCTACACCTTC,CASSPGLTGDGYTF
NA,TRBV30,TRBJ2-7,TGTGCCTGGAGTGGCGGGAACACCTACGAGCAGTACTTC,CAWSGGNTYEQYF
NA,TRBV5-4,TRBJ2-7,TGTGCCAGCAGCTTGGTATTTGGGGATCGCTACGAGCAGTACTTC,CASSLVFGDRYEQYF
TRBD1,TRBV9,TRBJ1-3,TGTGCCAGCAGCGGCGGGCCAGGGGGCTCTGGAAACACCATATATTTT,CASSGGPGGSGNTIYF
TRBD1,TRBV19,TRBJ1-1,TGTGCCAGTAGTATTCTACAGGGGGGCGAAGCTTTCTTT,CASSILQGGEAFF
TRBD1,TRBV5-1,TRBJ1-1,TGCGCCAGCAGTATGGGGACAGTCGCTGGAGCTTTCTTT,CASSMGTVAGAFF
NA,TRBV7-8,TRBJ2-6,TGTGCCAGCAGCTTACGGGGGAAGAGCTCTGGGGCCAACGTCCTGACTTTC,CASSLRGKSSGANVLTF
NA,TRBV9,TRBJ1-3,TGTGCCAGCAGCGTGGGGGGTGCGGGAACTGGAAACACCATATATTTT,CASSVGGAGTGNTIYF
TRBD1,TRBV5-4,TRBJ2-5,TGTGCCAGCAGCCGGGACAGGGATGATTGGTACCGAGAGACCCAGTACTTC,CASSRDRDDWYRETQYF